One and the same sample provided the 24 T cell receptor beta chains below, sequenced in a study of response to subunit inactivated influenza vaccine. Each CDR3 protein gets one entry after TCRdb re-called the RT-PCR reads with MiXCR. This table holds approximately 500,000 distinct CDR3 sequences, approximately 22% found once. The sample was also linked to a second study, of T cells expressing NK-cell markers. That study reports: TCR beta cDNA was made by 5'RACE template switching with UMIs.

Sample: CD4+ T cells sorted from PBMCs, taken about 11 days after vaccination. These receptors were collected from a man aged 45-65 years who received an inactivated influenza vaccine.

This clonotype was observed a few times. CDR3 nucleotide sequence: TGTGCCAGCAGTAAGGGGAGCTACGAGCAGTACTTC. Residues: CASSKGSYEQYF. The chain recombines TRBV6-6 with TRBJ2-7, with D perhaps being TRBD1 or TRBD2 (5 bases each). Germline CDR1 MNHNY, CDR2 SVGAGI (reference sequence). V was shortened by 5 bases and J by 3 bases, with 8 bases between the two germline ends. This CDR3 region has 12 residues.

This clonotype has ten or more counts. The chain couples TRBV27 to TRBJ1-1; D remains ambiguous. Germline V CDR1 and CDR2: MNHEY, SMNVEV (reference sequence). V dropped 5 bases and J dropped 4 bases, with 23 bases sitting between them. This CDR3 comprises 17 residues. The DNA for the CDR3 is TGTGCCAGCAGTCCCTCCCCGTTTTCGGGCGGCGTCACTGAAGCTTTCTTT. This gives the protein CASSPSPFSGGVTEAFF.

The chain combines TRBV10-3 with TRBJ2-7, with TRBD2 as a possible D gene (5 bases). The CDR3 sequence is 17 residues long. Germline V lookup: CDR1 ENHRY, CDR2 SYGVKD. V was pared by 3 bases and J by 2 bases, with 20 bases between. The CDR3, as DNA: TGTGCCATCAGTGACTCCCCTTTTAGCGTCCAAACCTACGAGCAGTACTTC. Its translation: CAISDSPFSVQTYEQYF.

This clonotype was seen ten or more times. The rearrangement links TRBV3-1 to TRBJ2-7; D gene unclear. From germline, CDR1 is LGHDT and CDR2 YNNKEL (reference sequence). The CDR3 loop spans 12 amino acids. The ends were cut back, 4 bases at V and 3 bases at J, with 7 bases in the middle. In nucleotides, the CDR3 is TGTGCCAGCAGCCCCCACGACTACGAGCAGTACTTC. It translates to CASSPHDYEQYF.

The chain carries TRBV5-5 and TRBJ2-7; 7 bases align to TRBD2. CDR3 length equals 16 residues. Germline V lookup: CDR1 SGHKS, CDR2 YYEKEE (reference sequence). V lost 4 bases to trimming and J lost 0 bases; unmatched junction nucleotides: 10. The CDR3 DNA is TGTGCCAGCAGCCTCGCGGCTAGCGGTGACTCCTACGAGCAGTACTTC. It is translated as CASSLAASGDSYEQYF.

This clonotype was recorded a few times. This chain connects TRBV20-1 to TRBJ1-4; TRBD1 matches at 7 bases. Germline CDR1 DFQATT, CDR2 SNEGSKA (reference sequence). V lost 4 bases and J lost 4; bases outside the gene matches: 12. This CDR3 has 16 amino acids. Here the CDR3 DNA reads TGCAGTGCTATGGGGATGGGCGGGACAGATAATGAAAAACTGTTTTTT. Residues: CSAMGMGGTDNEKLFF.

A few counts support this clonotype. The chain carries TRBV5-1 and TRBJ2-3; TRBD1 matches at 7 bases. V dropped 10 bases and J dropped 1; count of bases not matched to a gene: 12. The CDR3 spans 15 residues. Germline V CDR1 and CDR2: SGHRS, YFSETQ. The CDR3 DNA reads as TGCGCCTCGGAGCGAGGGGGCTCGGGCACAGATACGCAGTATTTT. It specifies CASERGGSGTDTQYF.

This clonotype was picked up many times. The chain's CDR3 is CASSGTDYGYTF. In DNA, the CDR3 is TGTGCCAGCAGTGGGACAGACTATGGCTACACCTTC. The rearrangement joins TRBV27 to TRBJ1-2; TRBD1 matches at 7 bases. The trim removed 5 bases at V and 3 bases at J, leaving 0 bases unmatched. CDR3 length: 12 residues. Germline V CDR1 and CDR2: MNHEY, SMNVEV (reference sequence).

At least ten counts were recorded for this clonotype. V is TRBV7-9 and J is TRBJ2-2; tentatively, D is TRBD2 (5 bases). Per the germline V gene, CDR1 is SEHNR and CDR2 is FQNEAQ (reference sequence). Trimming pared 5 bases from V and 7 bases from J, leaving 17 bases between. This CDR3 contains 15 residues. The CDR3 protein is CASSVDLLHIGELFF. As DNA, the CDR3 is TGTGCCAGCAGCGTGGACTTATTACACATCGGGGAGCTGTTTTTT.

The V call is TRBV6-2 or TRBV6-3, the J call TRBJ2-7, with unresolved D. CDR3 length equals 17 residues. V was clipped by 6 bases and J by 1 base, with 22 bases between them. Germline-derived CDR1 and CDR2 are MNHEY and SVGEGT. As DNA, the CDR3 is TGTGCCAGCAGCCGAGACAATCTGGGCCGCTCATCCTACGAGCAGTACTTC. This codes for CASSRDNLGRSSYEQYF.

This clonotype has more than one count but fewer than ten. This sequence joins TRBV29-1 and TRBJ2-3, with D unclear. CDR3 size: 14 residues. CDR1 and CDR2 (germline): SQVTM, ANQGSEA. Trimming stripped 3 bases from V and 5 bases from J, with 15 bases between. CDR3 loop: CSVDGPKPGDTQYF. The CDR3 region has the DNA TGCAGCGTTGACGGCCCCAAACCAGGAGATACGCAGTATTTT.

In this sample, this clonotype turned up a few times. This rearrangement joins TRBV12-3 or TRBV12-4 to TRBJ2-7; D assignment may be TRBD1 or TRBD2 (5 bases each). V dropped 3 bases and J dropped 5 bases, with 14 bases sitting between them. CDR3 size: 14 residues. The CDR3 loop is CASSFLGEVDEQYF. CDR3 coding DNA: TGTGCCAGCAGTTTCCTGGGGGAAGTTGACGAGCAGTACTTC.

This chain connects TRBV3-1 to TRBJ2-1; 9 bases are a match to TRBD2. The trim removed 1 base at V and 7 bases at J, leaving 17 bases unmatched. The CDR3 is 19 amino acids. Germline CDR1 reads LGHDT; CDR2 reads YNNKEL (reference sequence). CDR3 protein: CASSQALPPLAGRYNEQFF. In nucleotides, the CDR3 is TGTGCCAGCAGCCAAGCCCTCCCCCCGCTAGCGGGAAGGTATAATGAGCAGTTCTTC.

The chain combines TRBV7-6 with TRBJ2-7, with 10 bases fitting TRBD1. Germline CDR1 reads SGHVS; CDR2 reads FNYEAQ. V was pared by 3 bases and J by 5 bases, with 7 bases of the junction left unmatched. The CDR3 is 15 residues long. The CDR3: CASSFGGTGVHEQYF. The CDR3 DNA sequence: TGTGCCAGCAGCTTCGGCGGGACAGGGGTTCACGAGCAGTACTTC.

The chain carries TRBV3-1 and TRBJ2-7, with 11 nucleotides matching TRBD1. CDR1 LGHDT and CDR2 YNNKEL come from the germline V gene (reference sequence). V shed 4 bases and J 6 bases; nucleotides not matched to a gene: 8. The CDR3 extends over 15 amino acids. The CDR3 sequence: CASSRRTGGVGEQYF. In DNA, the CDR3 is TGTGCCAGCAGCCGAAGGACAGGGGGCGTGGGCGAGCAGTACTTC.

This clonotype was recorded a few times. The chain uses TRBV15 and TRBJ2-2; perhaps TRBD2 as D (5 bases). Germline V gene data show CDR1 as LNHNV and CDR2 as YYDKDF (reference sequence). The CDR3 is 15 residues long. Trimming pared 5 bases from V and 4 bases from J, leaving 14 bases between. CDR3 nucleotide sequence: TGTGCCACCAGCTCTCGTCTAGCATTCACCGGGGAGCTGTTTTTT. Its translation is CATSSRLAFTGELFF.

CDR3 protein: CASWSDSSYEQYF. Here the CDR3 DNA reads TGTGCCAGCTGGTCGGACAGCTCCTACGAGCAGTACTTC. This chain links TRBV18 with TRBJ2-7, with D tentatively TRBD1 (6 bases). Germline loops: CDR1 KGHSH, CDR2 LQKENI. CDR3 length: 13 amino acids. The V and J ends lost 7 bases and 0 bases respectively, with 10 bases between them.

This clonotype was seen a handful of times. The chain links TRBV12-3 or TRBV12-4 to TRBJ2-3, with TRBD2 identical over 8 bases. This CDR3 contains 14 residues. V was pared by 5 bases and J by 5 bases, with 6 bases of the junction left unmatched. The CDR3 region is CASSDGGAGDTQYF. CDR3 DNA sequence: TGTGCCAGCAGTGACGGGGGGGCCGGAGATACGCAGTATTTT.

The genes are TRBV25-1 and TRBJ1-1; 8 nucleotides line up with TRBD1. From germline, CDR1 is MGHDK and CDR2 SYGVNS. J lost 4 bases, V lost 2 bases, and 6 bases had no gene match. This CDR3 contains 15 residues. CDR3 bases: TGTGCCAGCAGTGAACGGACAGGGTTGGGCACTGAAGCTTTCTTT. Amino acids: CASSERTGLGTEAFF.

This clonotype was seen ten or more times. The CDR3: CSVGGTGGWDTEAFF. CDR3 coding DNA: TGCAGCGTTGGAGGGACAGGGGGTTGGGACACTGAAGCTTTCTTT. The chain employs TRBV29-1 and TRBJ1-1; 11 bases fit TRBD1. V gave up 4 bases and J gave up 3 bases; unmatched junction bases: 7. The CDR3 runs 15 residues. Germline V gives CDR1 SQVTM, CDR2 ANQGSEA. The entire variable domain, with the rest obtained from reference TRBV29-1 and TRBJ1-1, is as follows: SAVISQKPSRDICQRGTSLTIQCQVDSQVTMMFWYRQQPGQSLTLIATANQGSEATYESGFVIDKFPISRPNLTFSTLTVSNMSPEDSSIYLCSVGGTGGWDTEAFFGQGTRLTVV.

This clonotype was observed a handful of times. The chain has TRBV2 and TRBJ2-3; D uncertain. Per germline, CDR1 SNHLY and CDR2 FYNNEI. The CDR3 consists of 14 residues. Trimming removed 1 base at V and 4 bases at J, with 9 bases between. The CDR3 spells CASSEDWQADTQYF. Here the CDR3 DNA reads TGTGCCAGCAGTGAAGACTGGCAGGCAGATACGCAGTATTTT.

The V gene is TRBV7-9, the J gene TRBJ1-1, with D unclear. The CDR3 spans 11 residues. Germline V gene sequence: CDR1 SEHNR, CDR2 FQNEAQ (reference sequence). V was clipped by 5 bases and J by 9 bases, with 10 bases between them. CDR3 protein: CASSAAGKAFF. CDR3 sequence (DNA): TGTGCCAGCAGCGCGGCCGGGAAAGCTTTCTTT.

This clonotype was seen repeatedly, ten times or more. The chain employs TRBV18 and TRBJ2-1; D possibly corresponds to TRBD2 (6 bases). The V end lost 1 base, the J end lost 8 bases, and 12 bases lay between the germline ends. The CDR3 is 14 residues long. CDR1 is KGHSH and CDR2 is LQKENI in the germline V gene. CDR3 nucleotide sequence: TGTGCCAGCTCACCACTGGAGGGGTCGTATGAGCAGTTCTTC. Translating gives CASSPLEGSYEQFF.

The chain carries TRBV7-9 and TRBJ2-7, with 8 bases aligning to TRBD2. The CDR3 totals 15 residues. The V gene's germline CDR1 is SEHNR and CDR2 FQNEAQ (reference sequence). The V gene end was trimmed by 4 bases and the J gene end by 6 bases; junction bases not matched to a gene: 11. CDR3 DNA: TGTGCCAGCAGCTCCCCGACCGGGGGGGTCGGCGAGCAGTACTTC. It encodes CASSSPTGGVGEQYF.